The next 31 T cell receptor beta chains were all read from a single sample in a study of T-cell reconstitution after alpha-beta-depleted transplantation in children. Unique molecular identifiers were used to barcode this TCRbeta library. TCRdb fed the PCR reads into MiXCR, producing one record per CDR3 protein. The table lists about 540,000 distinct CDR3 sequences, approximately 20% of them singletons, with 3.3% in the top ten. Sequencing used PBMCs from the stem cell graft donor, obtained from the stem cell graft. The receptors here all came from a human donor who donated a stem cell graft to a child with acute lymphoblastic leukemia.

This chain links TRBV5-1 with TRBJ2-7, with 7 bases fitting TRBD2. Trimming removed 0 bases from V and 0 bases from J; junction bases left unmatched: 6. Germline CDR1 reads SGHRS; CDR2 reads YFSETQ. The CDR3 contains 16 residues. The DNA for the CDR3 is TGCGCCAGCAGCTTGGGCGGGGGACGTAGCTCCTACGAGCAGTACTTC. Translation gives CASSLGGGRSSYEQYF.

The gene calls are TRBV20-1 and TRBJ2-3; D is uncertain. The germline V and J ends were trimmed by 6 bases and 1 base, with 8 bases remaining between them. CDR1 DFQATT and CDR2 SNEGSKA come from the germline V gene (reference sequence). This CDR3 has 12 amino acids. In nucleotides, the CDR3 is TGCAGTGCGGGTCTAGGCACAGATACGCAGTATTTT. Its translation: CSAGLGTDTQYF.

This clonotype was counted a few times. V usage is TRBV5-1 and J usage is TRBJ1-2; TRBD1 might be the D (6 bases). Trimming removed 4 bases at V and 0 bases at J, with 25 bases between. In germline, CDR1 is SGHRS, CDR2 YFSETQ. The CDR3 loop spans 19 amino acids. The CDR3 sequence: CASSPGYLQGTDTNYGYTF. The CDR3 bases are TGCGCCAGCAGCCCCGGATACTTACAGGGAACCGATACTAACTATGGCTACACCTTC.

This clonotype was seen more than once but under ten times. The chain combines TRBV9 with TRBJ2-7; D is tentatively TRBD1 or TRBD2 (5 bases each). V shed 0 bases and J shed 6 bases, with 10 bases lying between them. The germline gives CDR1 SGDLS, CDR2 YYNGEE. The CDR3 extends over 13 amino acids. The CDR3 nucleotides are TGTGCCAGCAGCGTAGCGGCAGGGAGCGAGCAGTACTTC. Translation: CASSVAAGSEQYF.

The chain links TRBV27 to TRBJ1-5, with D possibly matching TRBD1 (6 bases). The ends were cut back, 0 bases at V and 5 bases at J, with 11 bases in the middle. The CDR3 spans 15 residues. Germline-derived CDR1 and CDR2 are MNHEY and SMNVEV (reference sequence). The CDR3 DNA reads TGTGCCAGCAGTTTATCGGCAGGGGAGTATCAGCCCCAGCATTTT. It encodes CASSLSAGEYQPQHF.

The V call is TRBV5-1, the J call TRBJ1-4; no firm D call. The ends were cut back, 5 bases at V and 0 bases at J, with 8 bases in the middle. Per the germline V gene, CDR1 is SGHRS and CDR2 is YFSETQ. This CDR3 comprises 14 residues. The CDR3 sequence is CASRGSATNEKLFF. As DNA, the CDR3 is TGCGCCAGCAGAGGGTCTGCAACTAATGAAAAACTGTTTTTT.

The chain recombines TRBV7-6 with TRBJ2-1; D remains unclear. The length of the CDR3 is 15 residues. CDR1 SGHVS and CDR2 FNYEAQ come from the germline V gene. V lost 4 bases to trimming and J lost 0 bases, with 10 bases between them. The CDR3 region is CASSSHKNSYNEQFF. The CDR3 DNA reads as TGTGCCAGCAGCTCGCACAAAAACTCCTACAATGAGCAGTTCTTC.

The J gene is TRBJ1-2, the V gene TRBV5-1; the D is unclear. The CDR3 sequence is 15 residues long. V lost 0 bases and J lost 2, with 11 bases in between. The germline CDR1 and CDR2 sequences are SGHRS and YFSETQ. This CDR3 reads CASSLAVSQNYGYTF. CDR3 in DNA: TGCGCCAGCAGCTTGGCAGTGAGCCAGAACTATGGCTACACCTTC.

The V and J genes are TRBV7-9 and TRBJ2-5; 8 nucleotides line up with TRBD2. This CDR3 is 14 amino acids long. V shed 0 bases, J shed 4 bases, and the junction held 1 base outside the gene matches. The V gene's germline CDR1 is SEHNR and CDR2 FQNEAQ (reference sequence). CDR3 bases: TGTGCCAGCAGCTTAGCTAGCGGGATAGAGACCCAGTACTTC. Protein product: CASSLASGIETQYF.

This clonotype was seen a few times. The V call is TRBV6-1, the J call TRBJ2-7; TRBD1 aligns across 9 bases. Germline lookup yields CDR1 MNHNS and CDR2 SASEGT. CDR3 length equals 16 residues. With V trimmed by 3 bases and J by 4 bases, 10 bases remained unmatched. The CDR3 is CASSDRAGTGRYEQYF. In DNA form, the CDR3 reads TGTGCCAGCAGTGACCGGGCGGGGACAGGGAGGTACGAGCAGTACTTC.

The chain employs TRBV5-1 and TRBJ2-1; D is ambiguous. This CDR3 is 16 amino acids long. V dropped 4 bases and J dropped 0 bases, with 14 bases sitting between them. Germline V gene sequence: CDR1 SGHRS, CDR2 YFSETQ. The CDR3 nucleotides are TGCGCCAGCAGCGGGCTCCTCGCAAGCTCCTACAATGAGCAGTTCTTC. It encodes CASSGLLASSYNEQFF.

The rearrangement joins TRBV7-9 to TRBJ2-1; 7 bases align to TRBD2. V lost 6 bases and J lost 7; bases outside the gene matches: 12. CDR3 length: 15 amino acids. The V gene's germline CDR1 is SEHNR and CDR2 FQNEAQ (reference sequence). The CDR3 DNA reads as TGTGCCAGCAGTTCCATGGGAGGGCCCGGGAATGAGCAGTTCTTC. Translating gives CASSSMGGPGNEQFF.

In its sample, this clonotype was seen a few times. The chain joins TRBV5-1 to TRBJ2-7; D is possibly TRBD2 (6 bases). From germline, CDR1 is SGHRS and CDR2 YFSETQ. The CDR3 runs to 15 residues. Trimming pared 0 bases from V and 1 base from J, leaving 11 bases between. The CDR3 DNA reads TGCGCCAGCAGCTTGGATACGGGGGAGTCCTACGAGCAGTACTTC. This sequence encodes CASSLDTGESYEQYF.

The chain combines TRBV4-1 with TRBJ2-2, with a tentative D call TRBD2 (5 bases). This CDR3 comprises 16 residues. The germline V gene encodes CDR1 MGHRA and CDR2 YSYEKL. With 4 bases removed from V and 7 bases from J, the gap between germline ends came to 19 bases. The CDR3 nucleotides read TGCGCCAGCAGCCGCTCCCCGGGATCTCGAGGCGGGGAGCTGTTTTTT. Translating gives CASSRSPGSRGGELFF.

The chain couples TRBV6-5 to TRBJ2-5, with TRBD2 as a possible D gene (6 bases). The CDR3 is 13 residues long. V lost 0 bases to trimming and J lost 7 bases, with 9 bases between them. Germline values: CDR1 MNHEY, CDR2 SVGAGI. Written as DNA, the CDR3 is TGTGCCAGCAGTTACTCAATGCGGGGGACCCAGTACTTC. This gives the protein CASSYSMRGTQYF.

Points on this clonotype: A junction boundary mismatches the germline segment, possibly from a read error. V and J are TRBV5-1 and TRBJ1-2; no reliable D call. The CDR3 is 14 residues long. In germline, CDR1 is SGHRS, CDR2 YFSETQ. The CDR3 sequence is CAGSQPTEPYGYTF. CDR3 nucleotides: TGCGCCGGCAGCCAACCGACGGAGCCTTATGGCTACACCTTC.

The J gene is TRBJ2-1, the V gene TRBV2; TRBD1 might be the D (6 bases). Trimming pared 2 bases from V and 4 bases from J, leaving 15 bases between. Germline V gene data show CDR1 as SNHLY and CDR2 as FYNNEI. CDR3 size: 16 residues. The DNA for the CDR3 is TGTGCCAGCAGTGAACTCCAGGGGCGAGAATACAATGAGCAGTTCTTC. This encodes CASSELQGREYNEQFF.

The chain has TRBV20-1 and TRBJ2-7; TRBD2 agrees at 7 bases. The V and J ends lost 1 base and 7 bases, in that order; junction bases with no gene match: 10. Germline CDR1 is DFQATT and CDR2 is SNEGSKA (reference sequence). The CDR3 is 14 residues long. DNA of the CDR3: TGCAGTGCTAGAGCCCCTAGCGGTGGGGGGGAGCAGTACTTC. Translated: CSARAPSGGGEQYF.

V and J are TRBV5-1 and TRBJ1-1; no reliable D call. This CDR3 has 14 residues. V lost 1 base to trimming and J lost 4 bases, with 11 bases between them. Germline CDR1 SGHRS, CDR2 YFSETQ. CDR3 sequence: CASSLFPAGTEAFF. In DNA form, the CDR3 reads TGCGCCAGCAGCTTGTTCCCGGCCGGCACTGAAGCTTTCTTT.

The V gene is TRBV6-1, the J gene TRBJ2-1; perhaps TRBD2 as D (7 bases). CDR3 length: 14 residues. The germline V gene has CDR1 MNHNS and CDR2 SASEGT. V was pared by 8 bases and J by 5 bases, with 16 bases between. CDR3 in DNA: TGTGCCAGCGTGGGGGCGGGAGTCAACAATGAGCAGTTCTTC. It codes for CASVGAGVNNEQFF.

This clonotype occurred many times. J is TRBJ2-7 and V is TRBV28, with 10 bases aligning to TRBD2. The junction had 7 bases not matched to a gene; V was cut back by 10 bases and J by 1 base. CDR1 MDHEN and CDR2 SYDVKM come from the germline V gene. This CDR3 comprises 14 residues. The CDR3 DNA reads TGTGCCACCAGGTCTAGCGGGAGTTCCTACGAGCAGTACTTC. Protein: CATRSSGSSYEQYF.

Only a few counts were recorded for this clonotype. The chain joins TRBV5-1 to TRBJ1-2, with 7 bases matching TRBD1. Looked up from germline, CDR1 is SGHRS and CDR2 is YFSETQ. V gave up 2 bases and J gave up 0 bases; unmatched junction bases: 4. This CDR3 spans 15 amino acids. DNA for the CDR3: TGCGCCAGCAGCTTAACCGGGACAGCTAACTATGGCTACACCTTC. Protein product: CASSLTGTANYGYTF.

The chain carries TRBV6-5 and TRBJ2-1; 14 bases are shared with TRBD2. The CDR3 length is 17 residues. After removal of 0 bases from V and 9 bases from J, the junction contained 7 bases not matched to a gene. Germline CDR1 MNHEY, CDR2 SVGAGI. The CDR3 sequence is CASSYSMGLAGVVEQFF. CDR3 coding DNA: TGTGCCAGCAGTTACTCGATGGGACTAGCGGGAGTGGTTGAGCAGTTCTTC.

This sequence joins TRBV20-1 and TRBJ1-5; unclear D gene. The CDR3 loop spans 16 amino acids. Germline V gene lookup returns CDR1 DFQATT and CDR2 SNEGSKA (reference sequence). Trimming pared 3 bases from V and 2 bases from J, leaving 17 bases between. CDR3 amino acids: CSARVGGKSGNQPQHF. The DNA of the CDR3 is TGCAGTGCTAGGGTGGGAGGCAAGAGTGGCAATCAGCCCCAGCATTTT.

V is TRBV29-1 and J is TRBJ2-2; 8 nucleotides agree with TRBD1. The CDR3 consists of 13 residues. Per the germline V gene, CDR1 is SQVTM and CDR2 is ANQGSEA. The junction had 2 bases not matched to a gene; V was cut back by 3 bases and J by 5 bases. As DNA, the CDR3 is TGCAGCGTTGACCGACAGGGGACCGGGGAGCTGTTTTTT. Translated, it gives CSVDRQGTGELFF.

The rearrangement uses TRBV19 and TRBJ2-7; the D is unclear. The CDR3 is made up of 15 amino acids. The germline gives CDR1 LNHDA, CDR2 SQIVND (reference sequence). Trimming removed 8 bases from V and 2 bases from J, with 19 bases in between. Here the CDR3 reads CASQKTAFGPYEQYF. CDR3 sequence (DNA): TGTGCCAGTCAAAAAACGGCGTTTGGACCCTACGAGCAGTACTTC. Full variable domain (missing parts from reference TRBV19 and TRBJ2-7): DGGITQSPKYLFRKEGQNVTLSCEQNLNHDAMYWYRQDPGQGLRLIYYSQIVNDFQKGDIAEGYSVSREKKESFPLTVTSAQKNPTAFYLCASQKTAFGPYEQYFGPGTRLTVT.

The rearrangement joins TRBV6-5 to TRBJ2-1; TRBD2 might be the D (6 bases). Germline-derived CDR1 and CDR2 are MNHEY and SVGAGI. V was trimmed by 2 bases and J by 6 bases, leaving 14 bases between them. There are 15 residues in the CDR3. The DNA for the CDR3 is TGTGCCAGCAGTTACCTCGACACCGGGGGCAATGAGCAGTTCTTC. Its translation is CASSYLDTGGNEQFF.

The rearrangement uses TRBV20-1 and TRBJ1-1, with 9 positions matching TRBD1. The length of the CDR3 is 16 residues. V lost 0 bases, J lost 3 bases, and 8 bases stayed unmatched. The germline CDR1 and CDR2 sequences are DFQATT and SNEGSKA (reference sequence). The CDR3 spells CSARDPDRGLDTEAFF. The CDR3 coding sequence is TGCAGTGCTAGAGATCCGGACAGGGGCCTTGACACTGAAGCTTTCTTT.

The CDR3 nucleotides are TGTGCCAGCAGCTTTCCCGGTTGGGGGCAAGAGACCCAGTACTTC. Translated: CASSFPGWGQETQYF. The chain is built from TRBV11-2 and TRBJ2-5; the D gene could be TRBD1 or TRBD2 (5 bases each). Trimming removed 3 bases from V and 2 bases from J, with 13 bases in between. The germline CDR1 and CDR2 sequences are SGHAT and FQNNGV. The CDR3 consists of 15 residues.

This clonotype was picked up a small number of times. The chain couples TRBV4-1 to TRBJ2-1; the match to TRBD2 covers 10 bases. With 7 bases clipped from V and 7 bases from J, the junction kept 4 bases outside the gene matches. This CDR3 comprises 13 residues. In germline, CDR1 is MGHRA, CDR2 YSYEKL. CDR3 protein: CASKGLAVNEQFF. CDR3 nucleotide sequence: TGCGCCAGCAAAGGACTAGCGGTAAATGAGCAGTTCTTC.

This clonotype was counted a few times. This chain's CDR3 is CASSLFSSPLHF. The CDR3 DNA sequence: TGTGCCAGCAGTTTATTCTCCTCACCCCTCCACTTT. V is TRBV27 and J is TRBJ1-6; no clear D gene. CDR1 is MNHEY, CDR2 SMNVEV, per germline (reference sequence). The CDR3 runs to 12 residues. V was cut by 1 base and J by 10 bases, with 5 bases left in between.